Listed here are 26 T cell receptor beta chains from one sample, sequenced in a study of cytotoxic CD8 clonotypes in ibrutinib-treated CLL. The repertoire was sequenced with immunoSEQ multiplex PCR; TCRdb's copy has only in-frame clones and lacks some. The repertoire holds 150,000 to 200,000 clones, with roughly 86% as singletons. The material sequenced was PBMCs, taken after 12 months of ibrutinib treatment. These receptors were collected from a human donor with chronic lymphocytic leukemia.

The chain carries TRBV2 and TRBJ1-1, with D perhaps matching TRBD1 (6 bases). The CDR3 contains 19 residues. V shed 6 bases and J shed 1 base, with 27 bases lying between them. Germline loops: CDR1 SNHLY, CDR2 FYNNEI. CDR3 region: CASRPYPGQSNLKNTEAFF. CDR3 sequence (DNA): TGTGCCAGCAGACCTTACCCCGGACAGTCCAACCTTAAGAACACTGAAGCTTTCTTT.

As concerns this clone: The junction and the germline gene differ at one end; a read error may be behind it. The chain couples TRBV27 to TRBJ1-1; weak D call: TRBD1 (6 bases). The length of the CDR3 is 14 residues. Germline V gene lookup returns CDR1 MNHEY and CDR2 SMNVEV (reference sequence). The CDR3 is CAGSLNREVTEAFF. In nucleotides, the CDR3 is TGTGCCGGCAGTCTTAACAGGGAGGTCACTGAAGCTTTCTTT.

The rearrangement joins TRBV19 to TRBJ1-1, with 7 bases matching TRBD1. The V segment lost 5 bases and the J segment 3 bases; nucleotides outside the gene matches: 6. Germline CDR1 LNHDA, CDR2 SQIVND (reference sequence). CDR3 length: 14 residues. This CDR3 reads CASSPGQTYTEAFF. The CDR3 nucleotides are TGTGCCAGTAGTCCGGGACAGACTTACACTGAAGCTTTCTTT.

V gene TRBV25-1 combines with J gene TRBJ1-2; perhaps TRBD1 as D (6 bases). Trimming took 6 bases from V and 3 from J, leaving 17 bases between them. In germline, CDR1 is MGHDK, CDR2 SYGVNS. The CDR3 runs 15 residues. This CDR3 reads CASSKLTGRYYGYTF. CDR3 nucleotide sequence: TGTGCCAGCAGCAAATTAACAGGGCGGTACTATGGCTACACCTTC.

The chain recombines TRBV15 with TRBJ1-3, with TRBD1 as a possible D gene (5 bases). Germline V gene data show CDR1 as LNHNV and CDR2 as YYDKDF (reference sequence). The CDR3 has 13 residues. Trimming cost V 8 bases and J 0 bases, with 8 bases left between them. The DNA for the CDR3 is TGTGCCACCCGGACAAGCTCTGGAAACACCATATATTTT. Protein sequence: CATRTSSGNTIYF.

This chain connects TRBV10-1 to TRBJ1-1; D is perhaps TRBD1 (5 bases). Germline-derived CDR1 and CDR2 are WNHNN and SYGVQD (reference sequence). This CDR3 has 12 residues. V was cut by 3 bases and J by 6 bases, with 8 bases left in between. CDR3 region: CASSDRDPEAFF. CDR3 nucleotide sequence: TGCGCCAGCAGTGATCGGGACCCTGAAGCTTTCTTT.

This rearrangement joins TRBV19 to TRBJ1-2; 8 nucleotides line up with TRBD1. CDR1 is LNHDA, CDR2 SQIVND, per germline (reference sequence). V trimming: 5 bases; J trimming: 4 bases; junction bases outside the gene matches: 9. This CDR3 spans 15 amino acids. CDR3 in DNA: TGTGCCAGTAGTCAAGACAGGGGTGGGACCTATGGCTACACCTTC. It encodes CASSQDRGGTYGYTF.

V gene TRBV7-9 combines with J gene TRBJ1-1; weak D call: TRBD1 (6 bases). Between the trimmed V and J ends, which lost 1 base and 1 base, there was a span of 7 bases. Germline V gene lookup returns CDR1 SEHNR and CDR2 FQNEAQ (reference sequence). This CDR3 comprises 14 residues. In DNA form, the CDR3 reads TGTGCCAGCAGCTTAGGACAGGAGAACACTGAAGCTTTCTTT. This translates into CASSLGQENTEAFF.

The chain recombines TRBV23-1 with TRBJ1-5, with no clear D. TRBV23-1 is marked as an open reading frame, function uncertain. V lost 2 bases to trimming and J lost 3 bases, with 17 bases between them. The CDR3 sequence is 17 residues long. This CDR3 reads CASSQPGLPPHNQPQHF. For the CDR3, the DNA is TGCGCCAGCAGTCAACCGGGCCTTCCTCCCCACAATCAGCCCCAGCATTTT.

The genes are TRBV21-1 and TRBJ1-5; the D call TRBD1 from the table was never checked on the DNA. TRBV21-1 is reported as a pseudogene. There are 18 residues in the CDR3. The CDR3 is CASSTTGGDRDLKQPQHF. The DNA for the CDR3 is TGTGCCAGCAGCACCACTGGAGGGGACAGGGATCTGAAACAGCCCCAGCATTTT.

This clone was counted once. The chain employs TRBV7-3 and TRBJ2-5; D is uncertain. The germline V gene encodes CDR1 SGHTA and CDR2 FQGTGA. V was pared by 5 bases and J by 5 bases, with 18 bases between. The CDR3 is 15 residues long. The CDR3 DNA reads as TGTGCCAGCAGCCCACGGGCATCTTTGTGGGAGACCCAGTACTTC. Its translation is CASSPRASLWETQYF.

This clone was observed a handful of times. The V gene is TRBV6-6, the J gene TRBJ1-1, with 9 bases fitting TRBD1. Germline V gives CDR1 MNHNY, CDR2 SVGAGI (reference sequence). CDR3 length: 15 residues. V dropped 0 bases and J dropped 5; count of bases not matched to a gene: 4. CDR3 nucleotide sequence: TGTGCCAGCAGTTACTCGGGACAGGGAGGGACTGAAGCTTTCTTT. Amino acids: CASSYSGQGGTEAFF.

V gene TRBV29-1 combines with J gene TRBJ1-1; no firm D call. CDR3 length: 13 amino acids. Germline lookup yields CDR1 SQVTM and CDR2 ANQGSEA. Trimming left V 2 bases short and J 1 base short, with 8 bases between. CDR3 region: CSVERQPNTEAFF. The CDR3 coding sequence is TGCAGCGTTGAACGGCAGCCGAACACTGAAGCTTTCTTT.

The chain carries TRBV7-8 and TRBJ1-5; possibly TRBD1 for D (6 bases). The germline CDR1 and CDR2 sequences are SGHVS and FQNEAQ. V was trimmed by 7 bases and J by 6 bases, leaving 22 bases between them. The CDR3 has 16 residues. In DNA form, the CDR3 reads TGTGCCAGCACCCGATTAGAGGGGGTAAGGGGTCAGCCCCAGCATTTT. The encoded protein is CASTRLEGVRGQPQHF.

The chain carries TRBV7-9 and TRBJ1-2; the D gene is possibly TRBD1 (5 bases). There are 16 residues in the CDR3. V lost 5 bases, J lost 5 bases, and 21 bases lay in between. Germline lookup yields CDR1 SEHNR and CDR2 FQNEAQ (reference sequence). The CDR3 sequence is CASSLRSGARVYGYTF. Here the CDR3 DNA reads TGTGCCAGCAGCCTCCGTTCCGGGGCGAGGGTATATGGCTACACCTTC. Full variable domain (missing parts from reference TRBV7-9 and TRBJ1-2): DTGVSQNPRHKITKRGQNVTFRCDPISEHNRLYWYRQTLGQGPEFLTYFQNEAQLEKSRLLSDRFSAERPKGSFSTLEIQRTEQGDSAMYLCASSLRSGARVYGYTFGSGTRLTVV.

This clone was observed a handful of times. The chain employs TRBV29-1 and TRBJ1-1; TRBD1 is a possible D gene (5 bases). Germline-derived CDR1 and CDR2 are SQVTM and ANQGSEA. The CDR3 has 12 residues. Trimming took off 5 bases at V and 3 bases at J, with 10 bases between the two ends. The CDR3 nucleotides are TGCAGCGTTATGGACACCTACACTGAAGCTTTCTTT. Protein product: CSVMDTYTEAFF.

The rearrangement joins TRBV28 to TRBJ2-7; 7 bases line up with TRBD1. V lost 0 bases to trimming and J lost 3 bases; unmatched junction nucleotides: 8. CDR1 is MDHEN, CDR2 SYDVKM, per germline. This CDR3 is built from 16 residues. Here the CDR3 reads CASSLWSMAGGYEQYF. The CDR3 DNA reads as TGTGCCAGCAGTTTATGGTCGATGGCAGGGGGCTACGAGCAGTACTTC.

This chain connects TRBV28 to TRBJ1-2, with TRBD1 as a possible D gene (5 bases). Germline V gene lookup returns CDR1 MDHEN and CDR2 SYDVKM. The CDR3 has 12 residues. This CDR3 reads CGTKRGDYGYTF. The CDR3 DNA sequence: TGTGGAACGAAGAGGGGAGACTATGGCTACACCTTC.

A remark on this clone: This same CDR3 is encoded by further DNA sequences in the sample. The V and J genes are TRBV2 and TRBJ1-5, with D hard to call. CDR3 size: 14 residues. The germline CDR1 and CDR2 sequences are SNHLY and FYNNEI. Trimming removed 4 bases from V and 0 bases from J, with 7 bases in between. The CDR3 DNA sequence: TGTGCCAGCAGTGTGGGATATAGCAATCAGCCCCAGCATTTT. Residues: CASSVGYSNQPQHF.

The chain has TRBV5-1 and TRBJ2-7; the match to TRBD1 covers 9 bases. The V gene end was trimmed by 3 bases and the J gene end by 3 bases; junction bases not matched to a gene: 7. The germline gives CDR1 SGHRS, CDR2 YFSETQ. This CDR3 spans 15 amino acids. The CDR3, as DNA: TGCGCCAGCAGCTCGAGCGGACAGGGGATCTACGAGCAGTACTTC. Translation: CASSSSGQGIYEQYF.

The CDR3 DNA reads TGTGCCAGCAGTTCAGCGACTAGGGGGAACACCGGGGAGCTGTTTTTT. Translation: CASSSATRGNTGELFF. This chain links TRBV6-5 with TRBJ2-2; possible D gene TRBD2, 6 bases. Per the germline V gene, CDR1 is MNHEY and CDR2 is SVGAGI. The CDR3 spans 16 residues. The V and J ends lost 4 bases and 1 base respectively, with 13 bases between them.

This clone came up once. The rearrangement uses TRBV12-5 and TRBJ2-1; 8 bases agree with TRBD2. The CDR3 consists of 14 residues. The J segment lost 6 bases and the V segment lost 6 bases, leaving 7 bases of the junction unmatched. From germline, CDR1 is LGHNT and CDR2 FRNRAP. The CDR3 is CASGRAGGVNEQFF. Here the CDR3 DNA reads TGTGCTAGTGGCAGGGCGGGAGGAGTCAATGAGCAGTTCTTC.

The rearrangement joins TRBV28 to TRBJ1-1; D not certain. Trimming stripped 6 bases from V and 1 base from J, with 15 bases between. Germline loops: CDR1 MDHEN, CDR2 SYDVKM. This CDR3 has 15 amino acids. CDR3 nucleotides: TGTGCCAGCAGATACCTCCAAGGACGGAACACTGAAGCTTTCTTT. Translation: CASRYLQGRNTEAFF. Drawing the rest from reference TRBV28 and TRBJ1-1, the complete variable domain is DVKVTQSSRYLVKRTGEKVFLECVQDMDHENMFWYRQDPGLGLRLIYFSYDVKMKEKGDIPEGYSVSREKKERFSLILESASTNQTSMYLCASRYLQGRNTEAFFGQGTRLTVV.

The V gene is TRBV7-2, the J gene TRBJ2-5, with 8 bases fitting TRBD1. CDR1 and CDR2 (germline): SGHTA, FQGNSA. Trimming cost V 5 bases and J 6 bases; bases outside gene matches: 5. This CDR3 region has 13 residues. CDR3 DNA: TGTGCCAGCAGCCAGACAGGGGCGCAGACCCAGTACTTC. This translates into CASSQTGAQTQYF.

The V call is TRBV7-9, the J call TRBJ1-1; TRBD1 matches 9 bases. Germline V CDR1 and CDR2: SEHNR, FQNEAQ (reference sequence). This CDR3 contains 17 residues. With V trimmed by 5 bases and J by 6 bases, 16 bases remained unmatched. The CDR3: CASSKLRDRVSGAEAFF. CDR3 in DNA: TGTGCCAGCAGCAAACTCCGGGACAGGGTTTCGGGGGCTGAAGCTTTCTTT. Full variable domain (missing parts from reference TRBV7-9 and TRBJ1-1): DTGVSQNPRHKITKRGQNVTFRCDPISEHNRLYWYRQTLGQGPEFLTYFQNEAQLEKSRLLSDRFSAERPKGSFSTLEIQRTEQGDSAMYLCASSKLRDRVSGAEAFFGQGTRLTVV.

This chain links TRBV4-3 with TRBJ2-1, with D perhaps TRBD2 (7 bases). This CDR3 region has 15 residues. The V gene's germline CDR1 is LGHNA and CDR2 YSLEER. The V end lost 4 bases, the J end lost 6 bases, and 16 bases lay between the germline ends. The CDR3: CASSPSGGRPNEQFF. The CDR3 nucleotides are TGCGCCAGCAGCCCGTCCGGGGGGCGCCCCAATGAGCAGTTCTTC.